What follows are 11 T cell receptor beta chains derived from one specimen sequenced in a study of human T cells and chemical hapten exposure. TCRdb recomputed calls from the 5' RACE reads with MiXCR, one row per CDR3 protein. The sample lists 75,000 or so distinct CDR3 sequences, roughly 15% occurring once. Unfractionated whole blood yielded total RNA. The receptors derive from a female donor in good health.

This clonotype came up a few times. The CDR3 nucleotides are TGCAGCTCAGGGGAGACTGAAGCTTTCTTT. It encodes CSSGETEAFF. The genes are TRBV29-1 and TRBJ1-1, with D maybe TRBD1 (6 bases). The germline V and J ends were trimmed by 8 bases and 5 bases, with 9 bases remaining between them. Germline CDR1 and CDR2: SQVTM and ANQGSEA. The CDR3 covers 10 residues.

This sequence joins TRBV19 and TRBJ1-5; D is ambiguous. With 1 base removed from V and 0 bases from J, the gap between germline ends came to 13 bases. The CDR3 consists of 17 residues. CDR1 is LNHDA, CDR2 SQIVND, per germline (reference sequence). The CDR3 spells CASSIVGTPYSNQPQHF. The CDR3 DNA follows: TGTGCCAGTAGTATAGTCGGCACACCATATAGCAATCAGCCCCAGCATTTT. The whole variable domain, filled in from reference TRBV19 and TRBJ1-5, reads DGGITQSPKYLFRKEGQNVTLSCEQNLNHDAMYWYRQDPGQGLRLIYYSQIVNDFQKGDIAEGYSVSREKKESFPLTVTSAQKNPTAFYLCASSIVGTPYSNQPQHFGDGTRLSIL.

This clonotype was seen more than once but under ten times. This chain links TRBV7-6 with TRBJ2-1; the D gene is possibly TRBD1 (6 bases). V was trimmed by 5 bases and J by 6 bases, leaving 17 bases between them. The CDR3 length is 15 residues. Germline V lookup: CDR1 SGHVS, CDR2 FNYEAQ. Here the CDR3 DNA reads TGTGCCAGCAGCCGGGACAACTTATCGCCCAATGAGCAGTTCTTC. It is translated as CASSRDNLSPNEQFF.

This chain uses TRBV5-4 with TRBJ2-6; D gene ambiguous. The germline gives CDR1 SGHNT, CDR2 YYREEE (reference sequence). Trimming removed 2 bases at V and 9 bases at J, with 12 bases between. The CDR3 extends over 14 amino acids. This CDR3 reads CASSFPTVSNVLTF. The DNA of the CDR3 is TGTGCCAGCAGCTTTCCGACCGTCAGCAACGTCCTGACTTTC.

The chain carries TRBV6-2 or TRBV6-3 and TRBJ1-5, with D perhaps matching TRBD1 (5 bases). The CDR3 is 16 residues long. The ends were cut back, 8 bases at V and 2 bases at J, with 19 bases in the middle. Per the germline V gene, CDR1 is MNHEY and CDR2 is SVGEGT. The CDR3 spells CASLARAREGNQPQHF. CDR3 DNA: TGTGCCAGCCTAGCCAGGGCCCGAGAGGGCAATCAGCCCCAGCATTTT.

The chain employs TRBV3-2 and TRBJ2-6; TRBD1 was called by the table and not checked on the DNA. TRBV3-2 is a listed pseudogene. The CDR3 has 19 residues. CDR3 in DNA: TGTGCCAGCAGCAACGACAGGGTGTTAGTCCCCTCTGGGGCCAACGTCCTGACTTTC. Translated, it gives CASSNDRVLVPSGANVLTF.

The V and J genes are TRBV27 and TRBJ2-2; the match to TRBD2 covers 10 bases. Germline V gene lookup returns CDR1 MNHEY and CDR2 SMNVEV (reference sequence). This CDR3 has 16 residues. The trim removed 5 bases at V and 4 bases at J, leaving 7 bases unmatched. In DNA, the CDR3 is TGTGCCAGCAGTCCCAGCGGGGGGGAGTCCACCGGGGAGCTGTTTTTT. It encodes CASSPSGGESTGELFF.

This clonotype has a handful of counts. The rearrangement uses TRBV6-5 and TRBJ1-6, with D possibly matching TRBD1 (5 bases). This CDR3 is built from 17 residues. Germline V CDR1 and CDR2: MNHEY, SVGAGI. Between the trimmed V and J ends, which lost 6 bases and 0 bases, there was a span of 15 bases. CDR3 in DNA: TGTGCCAGCAGAGATGACAGCATTAGCTCCTATAATTCACCCCTCCACTTT. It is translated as CASRDDSISSYNSPLHF.

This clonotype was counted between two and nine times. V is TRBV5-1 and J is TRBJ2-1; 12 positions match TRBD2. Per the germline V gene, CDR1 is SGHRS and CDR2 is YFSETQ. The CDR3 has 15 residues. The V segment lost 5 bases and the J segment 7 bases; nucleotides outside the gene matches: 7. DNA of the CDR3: TGCGCCAGCAGGTTCCTAGCGGGGGGGCCTAATGAGCAGTTCTTC. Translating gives CASRFLAGGPNEQFF.

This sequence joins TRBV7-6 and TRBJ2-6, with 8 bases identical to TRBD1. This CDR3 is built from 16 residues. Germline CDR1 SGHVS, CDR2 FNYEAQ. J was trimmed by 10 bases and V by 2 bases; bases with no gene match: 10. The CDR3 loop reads CASSLYGQGPSNVLTF. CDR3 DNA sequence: TGTGCCAGCAGCTTATACGGACAGGGTCCCTCGAACGTCCTGACTTTC.

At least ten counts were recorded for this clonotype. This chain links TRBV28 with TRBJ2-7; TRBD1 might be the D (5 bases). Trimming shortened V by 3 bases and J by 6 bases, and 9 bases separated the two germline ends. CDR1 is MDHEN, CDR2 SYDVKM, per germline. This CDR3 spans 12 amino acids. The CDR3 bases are TGTGCCAGCAGTTTGCAGGGCCGCGAGCAGTACTTC. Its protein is CASSLQGREQYF.